The rows below give T cell receptor beta chains drawn from one sample of a study of cytomegalovirus exposure and HLA in healthy donors. Clones were sequenced by immunoSEQ multiplex PCR, and TCRdb holds only the in-frame ones, with some missing. Among more than 200,000 clones, more than 75% were seen once, and the ten largest hold approximately 12%. The sample comprised PBMCs. The receptors here all came from a man younger than 35 in good health and CMV-seropositive. Both conserved end residues are trimmed from each CDR3. Each record gives: D gene, V gene, CDR3 length, CDR3 protein. The D gene is left open where the match is weak.

.,TRBV6-6,12,ASSYSTLTDTQY
.,TRBV27,12,ASSPNREHQPQH
TRBD2,TRBV28,13,ASRSTSGAVDEQF
.,TRBV28,17,ASRLLKRHRTPSTDTQY
.,TRBV2,11,ASSEQGTYEQY
TRBD2,TRBV5-1,13,ASSLGGRAGGELF
TRBD1,TRBV30,11,AWDTGGHQPQH
TRBD2,TRBV30,14,AWSPLRTSVSYEQY
.,TRBV28,13,ASSSGYLANEKLF
.,TRBV4-3,14,ASSQVMGGSFYGYT
.,TRBV28,11,ASSTDSAYEQY
.,TRBV5-1,13,ASSWHRDGNYGYT
TRBD1,TRBV4-2,13,ASRWTGESGNTIY
.,TRBV10-3,13,AIRTGGKDSYEQY
TRBD2,TRBV7-7,13,ASSLGLAGLETQY
.,TRBV4-2,10,ASSRGSYEQY
.,TRBV6-1,13,ASSEAQGFHYEQY
.,TRBV28,10,ASRLDTHEQY
TRBD2,TRBV6-1,13,ASRSSGSSYNEQF
TRBD2,TRBV5-4,13,ASSRTSGSYNEQF
.,TRBV4-1,13,ASSGGASPYNEQF
.,TRBV9,13,ASAPGGSPYNEQF
.,TRBV6-6,9,ASSYLSEQF
.,TRBV30,9,AWIRMTEAF
.,TRBV7-2,10,ASRLGVDEQF
TRBD1,TRBV28,9,ASSRDRMTF
TRBD1,TRBV19,13,ASSMVGTGLWEQY
.,TRBV7-2,10,ASSLIPYEQY
.,TRBV29-1,10,SVTVMSYEQY
TRBD2,TRBV30,12,AWGLAGGTDTQY
TRBD1,TRBV6-5,11,ASSLDRGNEQF
.,TRBV4-1,15,ASSQESFGAYNQPQH
.,TRBV25-1,9,ASSEGGGYT
TRBD1,TRBV7-3,13,ASSMMGQAPGGYT
TRBD1,TRBV19,13,ASTQPGQGKTEAF
TRBD2,TRBV5-4,14,ASSKISGRAGDTQY
.,TRBV4-1,16,ASSQDGSLGTVANVLT